Listed here are 13 T cell receptor beta chains from one sample, sequenced in a study of blood T cell repertoires in COVID-19. Repertoires were generated with immunoSEQ multiplex PCR, while TCRdb's copy carries only in-frame clones and drops some. This table holds about 210,000 clones, approximately 86% found once. Material for sequencing was peripheral blood. The receptors originated from a man aged 35 to 55 with acute or convalescent COVID-19.

V gene TRBV30 combines with J gene TRBJ2-3; tentatively, D is TRBD2 (6 bases). Germline V gives CDR1 GTSNPN, CDR2 SVGIG (reference sequence). This CDR3 is 12 amino acids long. Deletions cut 5 bases from V and 10 bases from J, with 16 bases between. CDR3 DNA sequence: TGTGCCTGGGGGGGGACCACCCGGGCGCAGTATTTT. Translation: CAWGGTTRAQYF.

The genes are TRBV5-1 and TRBJ1-3; no firm D call. V was trimmed by 4 bases and J by 1 base, leaving 6 bases between them. CDR3 length equals 13 residues. The germline V gene encodes CDR1 SGHRS and CDR2 YFSETQ. Here the CDR3 reads CASSAGSGNTIYF. The CDR3 nucleotides are TGCGCCAGCAGCGCGGGGTCTGGAAACACCATATATTTT.

This chain joins TRBV27 and TRBJ1-1; 7 positions match TRBD1. There are 15 residues in the CDR3. V shed 5 bases, J shed 4 bases, and the junction held 10 bases outside the gene matches. Germline-derived CDR1 and CDR2 are MNHEY and SMNVEV (reference sequence). The CDR3: CASSLKGSGGTEAFF. As DNA, the CDR3 is TGTGCCAGCAGTCTAAAGGGTTCAGGGGGCACTGAAGCTTTCTTT.

This sequence joins TRBV9 and TRBJ2-3; the match to TRBD2 covers 7 bases. Per the germline V gene, CDR1 is SGDLS and CDR2 is YYNGEE. Trimming removed 3 bases from V and 10 bases from J; junction bases left unmatched: 14. This CDR3 region has 15 residues. CDR3 nucleotides: TGTGCCAGCAGCGCCGGGACTACATACTTGGCGGCGCAGTATTTT. Encoded protein: CASSAGTTYLAAQYF.

The rearrangement links TRBV6-5 to TRBJ1-2; D call uncertain. The CDR3 is 13 residues long. Germline V gives CDR1 MNHEY, CDR2 SVGAGI. Trimming removed 2 bases at V and 12 bases at J, with 16 bases between. DNA of the CDR3: TGTGCCAGCAGTTACGGTTCCTTACTAGTGCACACCTTC. Translating gives CASSYGSLLVHTF.

This rearrangement joins TRBV6-5 to TRBJ1-1; 9 nucleotides agree with TRBD1. The germline V gene encodes CDR1 MNHEY and CDR2 SVGAGI. V lost 1 base to trimming and J lost 5 bases; unmatched junction nucleotides: 2. The CDR3 has 14 amino acids. CDR3 sequence reads: CASSYFGQGTEAFF. In DNA, the CDR3 is TGTGCCAGCAGTTACTTCGGACAGGGGACTGAAGCTTTCTTT.

The rearrangement uses TRBV28 and TRBJ2-7; 7 positions match TRBD2. Per germline, CDR1 MDHEN and CDR2 SYDVKM. Trimming removed 5 bases from V and 9 bases from J; junction bases left unmatched: 10. The CDR3 consists of 13 residues. DNA of the CDR3: TGTGCCAGCAGTCGACCGGGGGAGGGAGGGCAGTACTTC. It is translated as CASSRPGEGGQYF.

This CDR3 is CASSFSGGVSYEQYF. The CDR3 DNA sequence: TGCGCCAGCAGCTTTAGCGGGGGGGTTTCCTACGAGCAGTACTTC. The chain employs TRBV5-1 and TRBJ2-7, with 11 bases that match TRBD2. The CDR3 is made up of 15 amino acids. Trimming took 2 bases from V and 1 from J; bases not matched to a gene: 2. Germline V gives CDR1 SGHRS, CDR2 YFSETQ.

The chain has TRBV28 and TRBJ2-7, with D possibly matching TRBD2 (6 bases). With 2 bases removed from V and 4 bases from J, the gap between germline ends came to 9 bases. CDR1 MDHEN and CDR2 SYDVKM come from the germline V gene. This CDR3 region has 13 residues. The CDR3 DNA reads TGTGCCAGCAGTTTAAACGGGGGTTACGAGCAGTACTTC. Translating it yields CASSLNGGYEQYF. The full variable domain, in which reference TRBV28 and TRBJ2-7 provide the parts outside the CDR3, is DVKVTQSSRYLVKRTGEKVFLECVQDMDHENMFWYRQDPGLGLRLIYFSYDVKMKEKGDIPEGYSVSREKKERFSLILESASTNQTSMYLCASSLNGGYEQYFGPGTRLTVT.

The chain joins TRBV4-1 to TRBJ1-2; weak D call: TRBD1 (6 bases). V gave up 0 bases and J gave up 4 bases, with 6 bases separating them. CDR1 and CDR2 from the germline V gene are MGHRA and YSYEKL. The CDR3 consists of 13 residues. The CDR3 loop is CASSQEGGYGYTF. As DNA, the CDR3 is TGCGCCAGCAGCCAAGAAGGGGGCTATGGCTACACCTTC.

DNA of the CDR3: TGTGCCAGCAGCTTAGAGGTCGCGGGAGGGCCCCTCGAGCAGTACTTC. It specifies CASSLEVAGGPLEQYF. This chain uses TRBV13 with TRBJ2-7; 9 bases map to TRBD2. This CDR3 region has 16 residues. The V segment lost 1 base and the J segment 6 bases; nucleotides outside the gene matches: 10. Per germline, CDR1 PRHDT and CDR2 FYEKMQ (reference sequence).

The rearrangement joins TRBV6-1 to TRBJ2-3; 8 nucleotides align to TRBD2. Germline values: CDR1 MNHNS, CDR2 SASEGT. The trim removed 4 bases at V and 2 bases at J, leaving 8 bases unmatched. The CDR3 extends over 16 amino acids. CDR3 amino acids: CASSVGLAGYTDTQYF. CDR3 bases: TGTGCCAGCAGTGTTGGGCTAGCGGGCTACACAGATACGCAGTATTTT.

The gene calls are TRBV5-1 and TRBJ2-7; no clear D gene. V was clipped by 0 bases and J by 6 bases, with 10 bases between them. In germline, CDR1 is SGHRS, CDR2 YFSETQ. The CDR3 length is 13 residues. The CDR3: CASSLGQIREQYF. DNA of the CDR3: TGCGCCAGCAGCTTGGGGCAGATCCGCGAGCAGTACTTC.